Below are 29 T cell receptor beta chains sequenced from a single sample in a study of cytomegalovirus exposure and HLA in healthy donors. Amplification used 60 Vbeta primers and 13 Jbeta primers. Here immunoSEQ multiplex PCR was the method, and the copy in TCRdb shows in-frame clones only, minus some. The sample shows 130,000 or so clones, roughly 80% of them seen only once. Sequencing was performed on PBMCs. Receptors originate from a woman aged 40-49 years in good health and CMV-seropositive.

The gene calls are TRBV13 and TRBJ2-5; tentative D call: TRBD2 (5 bases). The J call may be mistaken, given a closer DNA end match to TRBJ2-7. The V gene's germline CDR1 is PRHDT and CDR2 FYEKMQ (reference sequence). The CDR3 has 15 residues. The CDR3 sequence: CASSPRTLGTYEQYF. The CDR3 bases are TGTGCCAGCAGCCCGCGGACTCTTGGAACTTACGAGCAGTACTTC.

The count of this clone is one. CDR3 residues: CASSTQGRNGELFF. DNA of the CDR3: TGTGCCAGTAGCACCCAGGGTAGGAACGGGGAGCTGTTTTTT. The chain combines TRBV19 with TRBJ2-2; D possibly corresponds to TRBD1 (5 bases). V was clipped by 6 bases and J by 7 bases, with 15 bases between them. Germline V gene data show CDR1 as LNHDA and CDR2 as SQIVND (reference sequence). This CDR3 spans 14 amino acids.

J is TRBJ2-3 and V is TRBV4-3; D may be TRBD2 (5 bases). This CDR3 comprises 17 residues. V lost 1 base and J 0 bases, leaving 14 bases between the germline ends. The V gene's germline CDR1 is LGHNA and CDR2 YSLEER. CDR3 protein: CASSQGRRATSTDTQYF. DNA of the CDR3: TGCGCCAGCAGCCAAGGCCGGCGGGCCACCAGCACAGATACGCAGTATTTT.

V is TRBV7-9 and J is TRBJ2-3; TRBD1 is a possible D gene (5 bases). Trimming pared 2 bases from V and 4 bases from J, leaving 7 bases between. Germline V lookup: CDR1 SEHNR, CDR2 FQNEAQ (reference sequence). The CDR3 spans 13 residues. The CDR3 DNA reads TGTGCCAGCAGCTTACCAGGGCCAGATACGCAGTATTTT. Its protein is CASSLPGPDTQYF.

The chain uses TRBV25-1 and TRBJ1-2; D is perhaps TRBD1 (5 bases). The CDR3 runs to 14 residues. The V end lost 3 bases, the J end lost 7 bases, and 15 bases lay between the germline ends. Germline CDR1 is MGHDK and CDR2 is SYGVNS. The CDR3 sequence is CASSEGLGRGGYTF. The DNA of the CDR3 is TGTGCCAGCAGTGAGGGACTAGGTAGGGGTGGCTACACCTTC.

The genes are TRBV28 and TRBJ2-7, with D possibly being TRBD1 (6 bases). This CDR3 has 15 amino acids. Trimming shortened V by 5 bases and J by 0 bases, and 14 bases separated the two germline ends. Per the germline V gene, CDR1 is MDHEN and CDR2 is SYDVKM. The CDR3 coding sequence is TGTGCCAGCAGTGCACAGGGTAAAGCCTCCTACGAGCAGTACTTC. This gives the protein CASSAQGKASYEQYF.

J is TRBJ2-2 and V is TRBV30; TRBD1 agrees at 8 bases. The junction had 10 bases not matched to a gene; V was cut back by 8 bases and J by 5 bases. The length of the CDR3 is 14 residues. CDR1 and CDR2 from the germline V gene are GTSNPN and SVGIG (reference sequence). CDR3 region: CAGPGQGGTGELFF. The CDR3 nucleotides are TGTGCCGGACCCGGACAGGGAGGAACCGGGGAGCTGTTTTTT.

The sample holds a few counts of this clone. CDR3 DNA: TGTGCCAGCAGTCAGAGTAGCGGGGGGTACAGCACAGATACGCAGTATTTT. Translated, it gives CASSQSSGGYSTDTQYF. The V gene is TRBV28, the J gene TRBJ2-3, with 10 bases identical to TRBD2. This CDR3 comprises 17 residues. The germline CDR1 and CDR2 sequences are MDHEN and SYDVKM. Unmatched junction bases numbered 8, after V lost 5 bases and J lost 0 bases.

This sequence joins TRBV6-1 and TRBJ1-5; 7 positions agree with TRBD1. V lost 6 bases and J lost 3; bases outside the gene matches: 5. The CDR3 has 14 residues. Germline loops: CDR1 MNHNS, CDR2 SASEGT. Here the CDR3 DNA reads TGTGCCAGCAGGGGGACAGCTATCAATCAGCCCCAGCATTTT. It encodes CASRGTAINQPQHF.

The table lists this clone with a few counts. The genes are TRBV6-1 and TRBJ2-5, with 7 bases matching TRBD1. V shed 7 bases, J shed 4 bases, and the junction held 9 bases outside the gene matches. CDR3 size: 14 residues. Germline loops: CDR1 MNHNS, CDR2 SASEGT. The CDR3 bases are TGTGCCAGCACCTCAGGGGGTGGAATAGAGACCCAGTACTTC. This sequence encodes CASTSGGGIETQYF.

The DNA for the CDR3 is TGTGCCAGCAGCTCCCCTCAGGGACAGACGAGCTCCTACGAGCAGTACTTC. Translation gives CASSSPQGQTSSYEQYF. The chain is built from TRBV7-9 and TRBJ2-7, with 7 bases fitting TRBD1. The J segment lost 0 bases and the V segment lost 4 bases, leaving 12 bases of the junction unmatched. This CDR3 is built from 17 residues. CDR1 and CDR2 (germline): SEHNR, FQNEAQ (reference sequence).

The gene calls are TRBV7-9 and TRBJ1-3; no reliable D call. Germline V gene sequence: CDR1 SEHNR, CDR2 FQNEAQ (reference sequence). This CDR3 spans 11 amino acids. V lost 5 bases and J lost 8, with 7 bases in between. The CDR3 loop is CASSPLDTIYF. CDR3 sequence (DNA): TGTGCCAGCAGCCCTCTCGACACCATATATTTT.

On this clone: A read error may explain this, as a much larger clone is one base away. Other DNA variants within this sample encode the same CDR3. The V gene is TRBV5-1, the J gene TRBJ1-5; 8 bases fit TRBD1. The CDR3 is made up of 15 amino acids. V was pared by 2 bases and J by 3 bases, with 4 bases of the junction left unmatched. Per the germline V gene, CDR1 is SGHRS and CDR2 is YFSETQ. The CDR3 here is CASSFSGGNNQPQHF. The CDR3 bases are TGCGCCAGCAGCTTCTCAGGGGGCAACAATCAGCCCCAGCATTTT. Looking up the rest from reference TRBV5-1 and TRBJ1-5 gives the full variable domain: KAGVTQTPRYLIKTRGQQVTLSCSPISGHRSVSWYQQTPGQGLQFLFEYFSETQRNKGNFPGRFSGRQFSNSRSEMNVSTLELGDSALYLCASSFSGGNNQPQHFGDGTRLSIL.

V usage is TRBV4-2 and J usage is TRBJ2-3; D is possibly TRBD1 (5 bases). Germline V CDR1 and CDR2: LGHNA, YNFKEQ. Trimming pared 1 base from V and 0 bases from J, leaving 17 bases between. The CDR3 contains 18 residues. The CDR3 loop is CASSQGRLRGLSTDTQYF. The CDR3 nucleotides are TGTGCCAGCAGCCAAGGTCGCTTAAGGGGCTTAAGCACAGATACGCAGTATTTT.

This chain connects TRBV9 to TRBJ1-1; maybe TRBD1 (6 bases). Between the trimmed V and J ends, which lost 8 bases and 0 bases, there was a span of 20 bases. The V gene's germline CDR1 is SGDLS and CDR2 YYNGEE. This CDR3 is 16 amino acids long. CDR3 region: CARVADAGGLNTEAFF. CDR3 bases: TGTGCCAGGGTCGCTGATGCTGGGGGCCTGAACACTGAAGCTTTCTTT.

The rearrangement links TRBV28 to TRBJ2-6, with TRBD1 matching 8 bases. V lost 6 bases to trimming and J lost 2 bases; unmatched junction nucleotides: 6. The germline CDR1 and CDR2 sequences are MDHEN and SYDVKM. The CDR3 loop spans 16 amino acids. The CDR3 DNA reads TGTGCCAGCAGAGGGACAGGAGCCCCTGGGGCCAACGTCCTGACTTTC. Protein sequence: CASRGTGAPGANVLTF.

The J gene is TRBJ2-4, the V gene TRBV5-8; 10 nucleotides match TRBD1. The CDR3 has 17 residues. Germline V CDR1 and CDR2: SGHTS, YDEGEE. Losses at the gene ends were 3 bases for V and 0 bases for J; bases not matched to a gene: 6. CDR3 nucleotide sequence: TGTGCCAGCAGCTCCGGGACAGGGGTAGGAGCCAAAAACATTCAGTACTTC. As protein: CASSSGTGVGAKNIQYF. The full variable domain, its missing parts supplied by reference TRBV5-8 and TRBJ2-4, is EAGVTQSPTHLIKTRGQQATLRCSPISGHTSVYWYQQALGLGLQFLLWYDEGEERNRGNFPPRFSGRQFPNYSSELNVNALELEDSALYLCASSSGTGVGAKNIQYFGAGTRLSVL.

Turning to this clone: In the same sample, other DNA sequences code for this CDR3. The chain is built from TRBV19 and TRBJ1-5; 7 bases agree with TRBD1. CDR1 and CDR2 from the germline V gene are LNHDA and SQIVND (reference sequence). Losses at the gene ends were 5 bases for V and 7 bases for J; bases not matched to a gene: 14. The CDR3 length is 16 residues. In nucleotides, the CDR3 is TGTGCCAGTAGTTTAAGGGACAGATTTCTTACCCAGCCCCAGCATTTT. This encodes CASSLRDRFLTQPQHF.

The gene calls are TRBV28 and TRBJ2-7; perhaps TRBD1 as D (5 bases). Deletions cut 8 bases from V and 2 bases from J, with 13 bases between. The CDR3 sequence is 13 residues long. The V gene's germline CDR1 is MDHEN and CDR2 SYDVKM. The CDR3 DNA reads as TGTGCCAGCGTTAGACAGAGGCCCTACGAGCAGTACTTC. It is translated as CASVRQRPYEQYF.

V usage is TRBV7-8 and J usage is TRBJ2-7; tentative D call: TRBD2 (5 bases). The V end was cut by 1 base, the J end by 0 bases, with 10 bases between. Germline V gene sequence: CDR1 SGHVS, CDR2 FQNEAQ. The CDR3 length is 15 residues. In DNA form, the CDR3 reads TGTGCCAGCAGCTTAGTAAGAGGGAGCTCCTACGAGCAGTACTTC. It encodes CASSLVRGSSYEQYF.

The J gene is TRBJ2-1, the V gene TRBV30; D may be TRBD1 (6 bases). The germline CDR1 and CDR2 sequences are GTSNPN and SVGIG (reference sequence). This CDR3 spans 13 amino acids. Trimming cost V 2 bases and J 8 bases, with 13 bases left between them. CDR3 bases: TGTGCCTGGAGTCCAGCCCAGGGGTATGAGCAGTTCTTC. It is translated as CAWSPAQGYEQFF.

J is TRBJ1-1 and V is TRBV7-2; the D is unclear. The CDR3 spans 12 residues. The ends were cut back, 3 bases at V and 8 bases at J, with 10 bases in the middle. Germline assignment: CDR1 SGHTA and CDR2 FQGNSA. CDR3 DNA: TGTGCCAGCAGCTTCTTAAACGAGGAAGCTTTCTTT. This translates into CASSFLNEEAFF.

This rearrangement joins TRBV11-3 to TRBJ2-2, with 12 positions matching TRBD2. This CDR3 is 17 amino acids long. V lost 3 bases to trimming and J lost 1 base; unmatched junction nucleotides: 3. In germline, CDR1 is SGHNT, CDR2 YENEEA. The DNA for the CDR3 is TGTGCCAGCAGCTTTACTAGCGGGAGGCGGAACACCGGGGAGCTGTTTTTT. It is translated as CASSFTSGRRNTGELFF.

With regard to this clone: Germline and junction disagree at one end, which may indicate a read error. The chain links TRBV7-7 to TRBJ2-3; D is perhaps TRBD2 (5 bases). There are 13 residues in the CDR3. The germline CDR1 and CDR2 sequences are SSHAT and FNYEAQ (reference sequence). The CDR3 is CASSRRGTDTQYF. For the CDR3, the DNA is TGTGCTAGCAGCCGAAGAGGGACAGATACGCAGTATTTT.

The gene calls are TRBV6-1 and TRBJ2-7; 7 bases are a match to TRBD1. The ends lost 7 bases at V and 3 bases at J; junction bases unmatched: 3. There are 12 residues in the CDR3. Per the germline V gene, CDR1 is MNHNS and CDR2 is SASEGT. CDR3 sequence (DNA): TGTGCCAGCAATCGACAGGGCTACGAGCAGTACTTC. Translation: CASNRQGYEQYF.

This clone turned up a few times. This chain connects TRBV7-8 to TRBJ2-1; 9 nucleotides align to TRBD2. CDR3 length: 15 amino acids. J lost 9 bases, V lost 1 base, and 7 bases had no gene match. The germline V gene encodes CDR1 SGHVS and CDR2 FQNEAQ. DNA of the CDR3: TGTGCCAGCAGCTTAGGACCGCGGGGGGGCACTGAGCAGTTCTTC. Amino acids: CASSLGPRGGTEQFF.

This chain uses TRBV7-9 with TRBJ1-2; a possible D gene is TRBD1 (6 bases). The CDR3 covers 16 residues. Per germline, CDR1 SEHNR and CDR2 FQNEAQ (reference sequence). Trimming took off 5 bases at V and 0 bases at J, with 16 bases between the two ends. CDR3 loop: CASSHAAGAANYGYTF. CDR3 DNA sequence: TGTGCCAGCAGCCACGCCGCAGGGGCCGCTAACTATGGCTACACCTTC. Full variable domain (rest looked up from reference TRBV7-9 and TRBJ1-2): DTGVSQNPRHKITKRGQNVTFRCDPISEHNRLYWYRQTLGQGPEFLTYFQNEAQLEKSRLLSDRFSAERPKGSFSTLEIQRTEQGDSAMYLCASSHAAGAANYGYTFGSGTRLTVV.

As concerns this clone: A read error may produce the germline difference seen at one junction end. The chain links TRBV7-9 to TRBJ1-1, with D uncertain. The germline V gene encodes CDR1 SEHNR and CDR2 FQNEAQ (reference sequence). The CDR3 extends over 13 amino acids. In nucleotides, the CDR3 is TGTTCCAGCAGCCGTCGGGAGAACACTGAAGCTTTCTTT. Translating it yields CSSSRRENTEAFF.

The rearrangement uses TRBV9 and TRBJ2-3; 12 bases fit TRBD2. The CDR3 extends over 18 amino acids. The germline gives CDR1 SGDLS, CDR2 YYNGEE. V lost 4 bases, J lost 6 bases, and 15 bases stayed unmatched. The CDR3 protein is CASSLRGLAGGKGDTQYF. The CDR3 nucleotides read TGTGCCAGCAGCCTAAGGGGGCTAGCGGGAGGGAAAGGGGATACGCAGTATTTT.